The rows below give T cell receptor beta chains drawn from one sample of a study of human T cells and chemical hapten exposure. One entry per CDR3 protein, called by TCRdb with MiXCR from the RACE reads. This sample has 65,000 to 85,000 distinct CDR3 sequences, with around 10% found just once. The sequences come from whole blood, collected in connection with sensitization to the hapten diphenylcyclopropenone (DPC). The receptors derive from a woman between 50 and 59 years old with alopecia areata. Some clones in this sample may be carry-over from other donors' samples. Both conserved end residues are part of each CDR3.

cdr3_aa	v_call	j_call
CSARRQGSNSPLHF	TRBV20-1	TRBJ1-6
CASSSLGLAGKETQYF	TRBV5-1	TRBJ2-5
CAISEGGSVRNTEAFF	TRBV10-3	TRBJ1-1
CSGRLAGGRSGLYNEQFF	TRBV29-1	TRBJ2-1
CASTPRGGSAEAFF	TRBV11-3	TRBJ1-1
CATSVPNLDEQFF	TRBV24-1	TRBJ2-1
CASSWYRGSNQPQHF	TRBV6-2/TRBV6-3	TRBJ1-5
CASSYSIAGLQRGYTF	TRBV6-5	TRBJ1-2
CASSLPQGSHEQYF	TRBV7-9	TRBJ2-7
CASSVAGDLSYEQYF	TRBV9	TRBJ2-7
CASAAGTVSYEQYF	TRBV28	TRBJ2-7
CASSQDRGNYEQYF	TRBV4-1	TRBJ2-7
CSANPAGAYNEQFF	TRBV20-1	TRBJ2-1
CASSLAGGISGANVLTF	TRBV28	TRBJ2-6
CATSVSRANQPQHF	TRBV24-1	TRBJ1-5
CASSWRTSGYNEQFF	TRBV12-3/TRBV12-4	TRBJ2-1
CAISESGDRERDTQYF	TRBV10-3	TRBJ2-3
CASSLRPLETQYF	TRBV7-2	TRBJ2-5
CASSNTFGGRTADTQYF	TRBV4-2	TRBJ2-3
CASSGGEGTDTQYF	TRBV28	TRBJ2-3